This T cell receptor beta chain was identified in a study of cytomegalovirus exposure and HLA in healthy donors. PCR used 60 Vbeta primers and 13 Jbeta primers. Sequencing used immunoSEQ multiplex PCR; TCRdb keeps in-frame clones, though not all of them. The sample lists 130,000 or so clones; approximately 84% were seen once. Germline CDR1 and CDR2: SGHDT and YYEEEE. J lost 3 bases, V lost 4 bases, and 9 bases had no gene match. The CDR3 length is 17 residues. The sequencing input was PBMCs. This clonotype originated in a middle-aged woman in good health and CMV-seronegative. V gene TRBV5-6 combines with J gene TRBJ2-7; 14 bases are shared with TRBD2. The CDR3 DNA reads TGTGCCAGCAGCGACCCCCCGGGACTAGCGGGAGACTACGAGCAGTACTTC. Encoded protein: CASSDPPGLAGDYEQYF.